The 32 T cell receptor beta chains reported below all come from one sample, sequenced in a study of shared clonotypes between healthy human individuals. The data were produced by immunoSEQ multiplex PCR, yet TCRdb's version contains in-frame clones alone and is incomplete. Here the sample spans around 2,000,000 clones, 90% to 95% being singletons. CD45RO-negative, CCR7-selected cells formed the naive CD8 fraction, which excluded terminally differentiated effector memory CD45RA+ cells. The specimen sequenced was naive CD8+ T cells from PBMCs. These receptors all stem from a man between 18 and 29 years old in good health. Some clones in this sample may be carry-over from other donors' samples.

The V and J genes are TRBV7-9 and TRBJ2-3; 9 nucleotides agree with TRBD2. V lost 1 base to trimming and J lost 2 bases; unmatched junction nucleotides: 4. CDR1 is SEHNR, CDR2 FQNEAQ, per germline (reference sequence). The CDR3 length is 16 residues. CDR3 nucleotide sequence: TGTGCCAGCAGCTTAGGTCCTAGCGGGACCACAGATACGCAGTATTTT. This codes for CASSLGPSGTTDTQYF. Drawing the rest from reference TRBV7-9 and TRBJ2-3, the complete variable domain is DTGVSQNPRHKITKRGQNVTFRCDPISEHNRLYWYRQTLGQGPEFLTYFQNEAQLEKSRLLSDRFSAERPKGSFSTLEIQRTEQGDSAMYLCASSLGPSGTTDTQYFGPGTRLTVL.

This sequence joins TRBV7-9 and TRBJ2-1, with D unresolved. The CDR3 is made up of 18 amino acids. Between the trimmed V and J ends, which lost 4 bases and 1 base, there was a span of 20 bases. Germline CDR1 reads SEHNR; CDR2 reads FQNEAQ (reference sequence). CDR3 DNA sequence: TGTGCCAGCAGCTCTGTACCTTCAGTAACCAAATCCTACAATGAGCAGTTCTTC. Its translation: CASSSVPSVTKSYNEQFF.

The chain employs TRBV7-9 and TRBJ1-4, with unresolved D. The V gene lost 5 bases and the J gene lost 0 bases, with 7 bases spanning the gap. Germline V gene sequence: CDR1 SEHNR, CDR2 FQNEAQ (reference sequence). The CDR3 is 14 residues long. CDR3 nucleotides: TGTGCCAGCAGCCCCCACACAACTAATGAAAAACTGTTTTTT. This codes for CASSPHTTNEKLFF.

The genes are TRBV18 and TRBJ2-2; possible D gene TRBD2, 6 bases. CDR3 length: 15 amino acids. Trimming took off 8 bases at V and 3 bases at J, with 16 bases between the two ends. CDR1 and CDR2 from the germline V gene are KGHSH and LQKENI. The CDR3 DNA sequence: TGTGCCAGCCACCTTTGGGGGGAAGACACCGGGGAGCTGTTTTTT. Translated, it gives CASHLWGEDTGELFF.

The chain joins TRBV5-1 to TRBJ2-3; D might be TRBD1 or TRBD2, each matching 6 bases. The CDR3 has 15 amino acids. Germline CDR1 and CDR2: SGHRS and YFSETQ. V was cut by 4 bases and J by 4 bases, with 16 bases left in between. CDR3: CASSVEGGHPDTQYF. The CDR3 nucleotides read TGCGCCAGCAGCGTGGAAGGGGGGCACCCAGATACGCAGTATTTT.

A word on this clone: In the same sample, other DNA sequences code for this CDR3. V usage is TRBV28 and J usage is TRBJ2-7, with 11 positions matching TRBD1. Germline V gene data show CDR1 as MDHEN and CDR2 as SYDVKM. V was clipped by 4 bases and J by 7 bases; unmatched bases: 6. This CDR3 region has 14 residues. CDR3 sequence: CASSSGQGVGEQYF. The DNA for the CDR3 is TGTGCCAGCAGTTCGGGACAGGGGGTGGGGGAGCAGTACTTC.

The rearrangement joins TRBV19 to TRBJ2-2, with D maybe TRBD2 (5 bases). V lost 6 bases, J lost 5 bases, and 13 bases lay in between. Germline V gives CDR1 LNHDA, CDR2 SQIVND (reference sequence). The CDR3 loop spans 14 amino acids. The CDR3 loop is CASRDLRVTGELFF. DNA for the CDR3: TGTGCCAGTAGGGACCTGCGGGTAACCGGGGAGCTGTTTTTT.

The J gene is TRBJ2-2, the V gene TRBV28, with D unresolved. The CDR3 covers 14 residues. The V and J ends lost 7 bases and 4 bases respectively, with 13 bases between them. Germline V gives CDR1 MDHEN, CDR2 SYDVKM. CDR3 residues: CASTLHPVTGELFF. The CDR3 DNA sequence: TGTGCCAGCACCCTCCATCCAGTCACCGGGGAGCTGTTTTTT.

The CDR3 is CASSHHLGLAGGETQYF. The CDR3 DNA reads as TGCGCCAGCAGCCACCACTTAGGACTAGCGGGAGGGGAGACCCAGTACTTC. The chain carries TRBV4-1 and TRBJ2-5, with TRBD2 matching over 15 bases. V lost 3 bases and J lost 5; bases outside the gene matches: 7. Germline CDR1 MGHRA, CDR2 YSYEKL. The CDR3 runs to 17 residues.

The chain employs TRBV9 and TRBJ1-5; D possibly corresponds to TRBD1 (6 bases). Germline lookup yields CDR1 SGDLS and CDR2 YYNGEE. V was clipped by 1 base and J by 3 bases, with 11 bases between them. The CDR3 is made up of 15 amino acids. The CDR3 is CASSVSTGTNQPQHF. CDR3 DNA sequence: TGTGCCAGCAGCGTATCGACAGGTACCAATCAGCCCCAGCATTTT.

V usage is TRBV4-1 and J usage is TRBJ2-2; tentatively, D is TRBD1 (6 bases). The CDR3 has 16 amino acids. Trimming removed 2 bases from V and 1 base from J, with 11 bases in between. CDR1 MGHRA and CDR2 YSYEKL come from the germline V gene. Here the CDR3 DNA reads TGCGCCAGCAGCCAAAAGCCACAGGGGAACACCGGGGAGCTGTTTTTT. Translation: CASSQKPQGNTGELFF.

This clone was seen just once. The V and J genes are TRBV28 and TRBJ2-7; 8 bases agree with TRBD1. The trim removed 6 bases at V and 2 bases at J, leaving 12 bases unmatched. The CDR3 contains 16 residues. From germline, CDR1 is MDHEN and CDR2 SYDVKM. The CDR3 protein is CASSFHPGTGAYEQYF. In nucleotides, the CDR3 is TGTGCCAGCAGCTTTCACCCCGGGACAGGAGCCTACGAGCAGTACTTC.

This clone was detected only once. The genes are TRBV27 and TRBJ2-7, with TRBD2 matching over 11 bases. Germline V gene data show CDR1 as MNHEY and CDR2 as SMNVEV (reference sequence). J was trimmed by 2 bases and V by 4 bases; bases with no gene match: 7. CDR3 length equals 16 residues. CDR3 DNA: TGTGCCAGCAGTTCAACTAGCGGGAGTCCTCCCTACGAGCAGTACTTC. Residues: CASSSTSGSPPYEQYF.

The chain has TRBV28 and TRBJ1-2; D is possibly TRBD1 (5 bases). This CDR3 region has 14 residues. Trimming took 5 bases from V and 6 from J, leaving 16 bases between them. From germline, CDR1 is MDHEN and CDR2 SYDVKM. CDR3 region: CASSTYWGPDGYTF. CDR3 nucleotides: TGTGCCAGCAGTACCTACTGGGGACCTGATGGCTACACCTTC.

The J gene is TRBJ2-5, the V gene TRBV19; D possibly corresponds to TRBD1 (5 bases). Trimming shortened V by 6 bases and J by 4 bases, and 18 bases separated the two germline ends. Germline lookup yields CDR1 LNHDA and CDR2 SQIVND (reference sequence). The CDR3 spans 15 residues. The CDR3 region has the DNA TGTGCCAGTAGCGAGTGGGGCGACAATTCAGAGACCCAGTACTTC. Amino acid sequence: CASSEWGDNSETQYF.

This chain links TRBV7-6 with TRBJ2-7, with 7 bases fitting TRBD1. The CDR3 totals 15 residues. Trimming removed 0 bases from V and 3 bases from J; junction bases left unmatched: 5. CDR1 SGHVS and CDR2 FNYEAQ come from the germline V gene. The CDR3 DNA sequence: TGTGCCAGCAGCTTAGCTTCCGGGACAGACTACGAGCAGTACTTC. Encoded protein: CASSLASGTDYEQYF.

The chain carries TRBV13 and TRBJ2-5; TRBD2 matches 7 bases. V lost 3 bases and J lost 0; bases outside the gene matches: 10. CDR3 length equals 17 residues. CDR1 PRHDT and CDR2 FYEKMQ come from the germline V gene (reference sequence). CDR3 bases: TGTGCCAGCAGCTTCGAGCGGCGGGGGATGTACCAAGAGACCCAGTACTTC. Its translation: CASSFERRGMYQETQYF. The variable domain in full, completed from reference TRBV13 and TRBJ2-5, reads AAGVIQSPRHLIKEKRETATLKCYPIPRHDTVYWYQQGPGQDPQFLISFYEKMQSDKGSIPDRFSAQQFSDYHSELNMSSLELGDSALYFCASSFERRGMYQETQYFGPGTRLLVL.

The V call is TRBV19, the J call TRBJ2-6; D not certain. The CDR3 length is 14 residues. Trimming shortened V by 3 bases and J by 12 bases, and 15 bases separated the two germline ends. CDR1 and CDR2 (germline): LNHDA, SQIVND (reference sequence). CDR3 sequence: CASSIFFPQGVLTF. DNA of the CDR3: TGTGCCAGTAGTATTTTCTTCCCCCAAGGCGTCCTGACTTTC.

The chain recombines TRBV27 with TRBJ2-1, with D hard to call. The germline V gene has CDR1 MNHEY and CDR2 SMNVEV (reference sequence). The length of the CDR3 is 13 residues. V shed 5 bases and J shed 7 bases, with 12 bases lying between them. The CDR3 DNA reads as TGTGCCAGCAGTCCCGATAGTGGGAATGAGCAGTTCTTC. The encoded protein is CASSPDSGNEQFF.

CDR3 sequence: CSVPDLTEISYNEQFF. CDR3 sequence (DNA): TGCAGCGTCCCCGACCTGACAGAGATCTCCTACAATGAGCAGTTCTTC. The chain combines TRBV29-1 with TRBJ2-1; weak D call: TRBD1 (5 bases). V lost 6 bases and J 0 bases, leaving 18 bases between the germline ends. This CDR3 contains 16 residues. Looked up from germline, CDR1 is SQVTM and CDR2 is ANQGSEA.

The chain uses TRBV6-5 and TRBJ2-1; 8 bases match TRBD2. CDR1 is MNHEY and CDR2 is SVGAGI in the germline V gene. Trimming removed 2 bases from V and 9 bases from J; junction bases left unmatched: 6. The length of the CDR3 is 14 residues. The CDR3 nucleotides are TGTGCCAGCAGTTACCGGGAGGGGGAGCGTGAGCAGTTCTTC. As protein: CASSYREGEREQFF.

J is TRBJ2-7 and V is TRBV7-2; possibly TRBD2 for D (5 bases). Trimming took off 6 bases at V and 3 bases at J, with 12 bases between the two ends. CDR1 is SGHTA and CDR2 is FQGNSA in the germline V gene. The CDR3 extends over 13 amino acids. As DNA, the CDR3 is TGTGCCAGCAGGTATCCCGGGAACTACGAGCAGTACTTC. Amino acid sequence: CASRYPGNYEQYF.

As for this clone: A much larger clone is a single base away; this may be a read error. The identical CDR3 is also encoded by other nucleotide sequences in the sample. This rearrangement joins TRBV27 to TRBJ2-7, with no clear D. This CDR3 has 13 amino acids. Germline CDR1 reads MNHEY; CDR2 reads SMNVEV (reference sequence). V lost 2 bases, J lost 0 bases, and 5 bases lay in between. The chain's CDR3 is CASSLVSSYEQYF. The CDR3 DNA is TGTGCCAGCAGTTTAGTCAGCTCCTACGAGCAGTACTTC.

This clone was counted between two and nine times. V gene TRBV19 combines with J gene TRBJ1-2; 8 nucleotides line up with TRBD1. J gave up 5 bases and V 5 bases, and 4 bases lay outside the gene matches. This CDR3 region has 13 residues. Per germline, CDR1 LNHDA and CDR2 SQIVND (reference sequence). CDR3 in amino acids: CASSGQGRYGYTF. The CDR3 DNA is TGTGCCAGTAGTGGACAGGGTCGATATGGCTACACCTTC.

This clone was observed once. The V call is TRBV5-1, the J call TRBJ2-7; TRBD2 agrees at 9 bases. Germline CDR1 and CDR2: SGHRS and YFSETQ. This CDR3 has 13 amino acids. With V trimmed by 6 bases and J by 6 bases, 7 bases remained unmatched. This chain's CDR3 is CASTGGRASEQYF. CDR3 bases: TGCGCCAGCACGGGCGGGAGGGCCTCCGAGCAGTACTTC.

This clone was seen more than once but under ten times. This specimen includes other DNA sequences encoding the same CDR3. V gene TRBV11-2 combines with J gene TRBJ2-2; D gene unclear. This CDR3 has 11 amino acids. V was cut by 2 bases and J by 6 bases, with 1 base left in between. CDR1 and CDR2 from the germline V gene are SGHAT and FQNNGV. In DNA form, the CDR3 reads TGTGCCAGCAGCTTATCCGGGGAGCTGTTTTTT. Encoded protein: CASSLSGELFF.

This chain joins TRBV29-1 and TRBJ2-2, with a weak D call TRBD2 (6 bases). Germline V gives CDR1 SQVTM, CDR2 ANQGSEA. This CDR3 comprises 12 residues. Trimming left V 7 bases short and J 5 bases short, with 11 bases between. As DNA, the CDR3 is TGCAGCGCTTCCGGGAGAACCGGGGAGCTGTTTTTT. Amino acids: CSASGRTGELFF.

V and J are TRBV28 and TRBJ1-2, with 9 bases lining up with TRBD1. CDR3 length: 14 amino acids. Germline CDR1 MDHEN, CDR2 SYDVKM. V lost 6 bases and J lost 3; bases outside the gene matches: 5. The CDR3 protein is CASSLGQGHYGYTF. For the CDR3, the DNA is TGTGCCAGCAGCCTCGGACAGGGGCACTATGGCTACACCTTC.

This chain uses TRBV7-9 with TRBJ2-3; 7 positions match TRBD2. The germline CDR1 and CDR2 sequences are SEHNR and FQNEAQ (reference sequence). V shed 1 base, J shed 3 bases, and the junction held 4 bases outside the gene matches. The length of the CDR3 is 15 residues. In DNA, the CDR3 is TGTGCCAGCAGCTTAGGCGGGAGAGGAACAGATACGCAGTATTTT. It specifies CASSLGGRGTDTQYF.

This chain links TRBV9 with TRBJ1-1; a weak D match, TRBD1 (5 bases). The V and J ends lost 4 bases and 6 bases respectively, with 13 bases between them. The CDR3 sequence is 13 residues long. Germline assignment: CDR1 SGDLS and CDR2 YYNGEE. CDR3 sequence (DNA): TGTGCCAGCAGCTCTGGGGGGACCCCTGAAGCTTTCTTT. Its translation: CASSSGGTPEAFF.

The chain combines TRBV6-4 with TRBJ2-2; maybe TRBD1 (5 bases). Germline V gene data show CDR1 as MRHNA and CDR2 as SNTAGT. The CDR3 has 14 amino acids. Trimming took 2 bases from V and 1 from J, leaving 5 bases between them. CDR3 coding DNA: TGTGCCAGCAGTGACGGACAGAACACCGGGGAGCTGTTTTTT. Protein product: CASSDGQNTGELFF.

This clone was seen once. The chain has TRBV19 and TRBJ2-1; D is perhaps TRBD2 (6 bases). Germline loops: CDR1 LNHDA, CDR2 SQIVND (reference sequence). V lost 4 bases, J lost 6 bases, and 13 bases lay in between. The CDR3 length is 14 residues. CDR3 amino acids: CASSTPDYFNEQFF. CDR3 nucleotides: TGTGCCAGTAGTACCCCGGACTACTTCAATGAGCAGTTCTTC.